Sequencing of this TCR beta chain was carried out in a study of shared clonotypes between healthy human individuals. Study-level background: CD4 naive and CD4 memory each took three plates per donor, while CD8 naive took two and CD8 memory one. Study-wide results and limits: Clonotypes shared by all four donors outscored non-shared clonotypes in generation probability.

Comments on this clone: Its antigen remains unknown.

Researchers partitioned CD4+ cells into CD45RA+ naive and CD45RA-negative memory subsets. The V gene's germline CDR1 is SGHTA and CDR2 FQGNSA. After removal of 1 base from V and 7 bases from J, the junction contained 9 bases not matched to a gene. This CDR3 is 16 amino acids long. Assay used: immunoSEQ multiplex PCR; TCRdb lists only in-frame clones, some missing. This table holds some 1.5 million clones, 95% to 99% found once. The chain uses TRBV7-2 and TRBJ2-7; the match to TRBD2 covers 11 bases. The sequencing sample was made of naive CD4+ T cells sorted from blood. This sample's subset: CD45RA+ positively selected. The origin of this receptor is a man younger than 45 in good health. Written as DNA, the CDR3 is TGTGCCAGCAGCTTAGACGTTAGCGGGAGGGCTGGTGAGCAGTACTTC. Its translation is CASSLDVSGRAGEQYF.